Shown below are 5 T cell receptor beta chains from a single sample sequenced in a study of siplizumab effects on memory and regulatory T cells. Only in-frame clones appear in the TCRdb table, and some are missing; sequencing was by immunoSEQ multiplex PCR. The sample lists roughly 62,000 clones; around 80% were seen once. The specimen was memory CD4+ T cells sorted from blood. The receptors were sampled from a human donor in good health.

V usage is TRBV27 and J usage is TRBJ2-7; no definite D call. Germline V gene sequence: CDR1 MNHEY, CDR2 SMNVEV (reference sequence). The ends were cut back, 5 bases at V and 5 bases at J, with 13 bases in the middle. The CDR3 loop spans 13 amino acids. Here the CDR3 DNA reads TGTGCCAGCAGTCCCGCTGACGTTAACGAGCAGTACTTC. It is translated as CASSPADVNEQYF.

This chain joins TRBV21-1 and TRBJ2-3; TRBD1, the table's D call, lacks a check against the DNA. TRBV21-1 is reported as a pseudogene. CDR3 length: 16 residues. The CDR3 nucleotides read TGTGCCAGCAATAAAAACAGGGGCGCTAGCACAGATACGCAGTATTTT. Protein product: CASNKNRGASTDTQYF.

The chain combines TRBV11-2 with TRBJ1-1; D unclear. V lost 0 bases, J lost 3 bases, and 14 bases lay in between. Germline V gene sequence: CDR1 SGHAT, CDR2 FQNNGV. The CDR3 runs 16 residues. For the CDR3, the DNA is TGTGCCAGCAGCTTAGAGTGGGCCAGGAGGGACACTGAAGCTTTCTTT. Encoded protein: CASSLEWARRDTEAFF. The variable domain in full, completed from reference TRBV11-2 and TRBJ1-1, reads EAGVAQSPRYKIIEKRQSVAFWCNPISGHATLYWYQQILGQGPKLLIQFQNNGVVDDSQLPKDRFSAERLKGVDSTLKIQPAKLEDSAVYLCASSLEWARRDTEAFFGQGTRLTVV.

This chain uses TRBV6-5 with TRBJ1-1; 11 bases fit TRBD1. V lost 6 bases and J lost 5; bases outside the gene matches: 5. Germline-derived CDR1 and CDR2 are MNHEY and SVGAGI. The CDR3 has 14 residues. Written as DNA, the CDR3 is TGTGCCAGCAGCGAGGACAGGGGGCGGACTGAAGCTTTCTTT. Encoded protein: CASSEDRGRTEAFF.

The chain links TRBV6-5 to TRBJ2-7, with no clear D. CDR1 and CDR2 from the germline V gene are MNHEY and SVGAGI. There are 13 residues in the CDR3. Trimming took off 5 bases at V and 6 bases at J, with 14 bases between the two ends. CDR3 loop: CASSPPFRAEQYF. For the CDR3, the DNA is TGTGCCAGCAGTCCCCCATTTCGGGCCGAGCAGTACTTC.